This T cell receptor (beta chain) was recovered during a study of blood T cells in healthy people across ages. Study-level points and caveats: Shifts in expanded clonotypes may have been confounded by donor CMV status, which was unknown.

This clonotype occurred once. As yet, its antigen is unknown. Relative to the germline gene, one junction end is altered; a read error may explain this. The CDR3 extends over 13 amino acids. Germline V gene data show CDR1 as SQVTM and CDR2 as ANQGSEA. The use of a sample-barcoded 5' primer and a J-beta primer mix characterized a second PCR of roughly 6 to 11 cycles. Unique molecular identifiers of 12 random nucleotides labeled each cDNA. TCRdb recomputed calls from the 5' RACE reads with MiXCR, one row per CDR3 protein. The sample holds 1.8 million or so distinct CDR3 sequences, roughly 43% seen once. The specimen sequenced was blood. This chain links TRBV29-1 with TRBJ1-4, with D tentatively TRBD1 (6 bases). The receptor comes from a human donor in good health. CDR3 DNA: TGCAGCGCTGAAGGGGGAAATAATGAAAAACTGTTTTTT. It codes for CSAEGGNNEKLFF.